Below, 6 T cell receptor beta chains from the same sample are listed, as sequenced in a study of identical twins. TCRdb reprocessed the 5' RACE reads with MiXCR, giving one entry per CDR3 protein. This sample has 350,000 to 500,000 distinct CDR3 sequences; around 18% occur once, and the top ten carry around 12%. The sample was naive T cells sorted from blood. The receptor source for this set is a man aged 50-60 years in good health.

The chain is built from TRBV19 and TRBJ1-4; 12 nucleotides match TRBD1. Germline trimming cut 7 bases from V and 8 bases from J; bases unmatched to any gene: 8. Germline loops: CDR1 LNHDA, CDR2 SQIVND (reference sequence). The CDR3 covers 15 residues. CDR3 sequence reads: CASNPGQGAREKLFF. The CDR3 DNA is TGTGCCAGTAATCCGGGACAGGGGGCGCGAGAAAAACTGTTTTTT.

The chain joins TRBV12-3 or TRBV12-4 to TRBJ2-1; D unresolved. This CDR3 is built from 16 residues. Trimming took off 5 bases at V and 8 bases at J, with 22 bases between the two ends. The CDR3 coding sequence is TGTGCCAGCAGTCCCCTCACAGTCGGAGCCAGCGATGAGCAGTTCTTC. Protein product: CASSPLTVGASDEQFF.

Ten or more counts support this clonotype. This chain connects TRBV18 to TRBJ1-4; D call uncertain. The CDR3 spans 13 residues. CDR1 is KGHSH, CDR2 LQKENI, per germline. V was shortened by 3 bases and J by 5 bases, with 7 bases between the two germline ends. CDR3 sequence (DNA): TGTGCCAGCTCACCGGGCTCCAATGAAAAACTGTTTTTT. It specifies CASSPGSNEKLFF.

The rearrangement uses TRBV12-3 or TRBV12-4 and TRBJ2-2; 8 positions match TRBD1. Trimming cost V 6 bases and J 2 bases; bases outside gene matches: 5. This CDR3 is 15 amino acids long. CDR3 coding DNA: TGTGCCAGCAGCATGGGACAGGTCAACACCGGGGAGCTGTTTTTT. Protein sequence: CASSMGQVNTGELFF.

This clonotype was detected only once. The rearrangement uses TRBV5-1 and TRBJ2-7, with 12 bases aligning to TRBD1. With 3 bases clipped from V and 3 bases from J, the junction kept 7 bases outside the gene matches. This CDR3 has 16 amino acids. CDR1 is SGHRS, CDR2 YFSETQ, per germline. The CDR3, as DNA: TGCGCCAGCAGCTGGACCGGGACAGGGGGCTTCTACGAGCAGTACTTC. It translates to CASSWTGTGGFYEQYF.

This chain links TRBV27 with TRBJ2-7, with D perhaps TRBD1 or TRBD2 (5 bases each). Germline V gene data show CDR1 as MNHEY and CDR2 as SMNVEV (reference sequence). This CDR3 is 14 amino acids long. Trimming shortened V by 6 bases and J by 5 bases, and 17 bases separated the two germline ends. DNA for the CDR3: TGTGCCAGCAGCGATGGGACGGCGGTCCACGAGCAGTACTTC. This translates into CASSDGTAVHEQYF.